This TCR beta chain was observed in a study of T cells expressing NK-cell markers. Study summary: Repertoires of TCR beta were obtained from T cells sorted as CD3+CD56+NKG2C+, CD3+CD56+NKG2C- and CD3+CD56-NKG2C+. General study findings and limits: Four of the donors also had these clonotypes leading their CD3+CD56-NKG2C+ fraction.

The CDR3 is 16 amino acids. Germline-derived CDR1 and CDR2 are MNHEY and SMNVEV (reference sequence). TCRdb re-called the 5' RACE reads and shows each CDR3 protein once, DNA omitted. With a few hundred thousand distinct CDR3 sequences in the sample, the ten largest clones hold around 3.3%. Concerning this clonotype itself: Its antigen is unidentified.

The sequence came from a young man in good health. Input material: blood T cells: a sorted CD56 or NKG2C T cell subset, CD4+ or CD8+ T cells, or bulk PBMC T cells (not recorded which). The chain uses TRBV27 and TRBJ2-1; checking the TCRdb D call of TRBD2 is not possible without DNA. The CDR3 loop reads CASSLHPSGAYNEQFF.